These 30 T cell receptor beta chains were sequenced from one sample in a study of T cell responses to AZD1222 COVID-19 vaccine. Measured with immunoSEQ multiplex PCR; TCRdb has only the in-frame clones, and not every one. The sample consists of 150,000 or so clones, around 94% of them appearing once. This specimen consisted of peripheral blood, obtained on day 0 of AZD1222 vaccination. The receptors here all came from an adult in good health.

The chain is built from TRBV7-7 and TRBJ2-1, with D maybe TRBD2 (5 bases). The CDR3 has 13 residues. Germline V gene data show CDR1 as SSHAT and CDR2 as FNYEAQ (reference sequence). The V and J ends lost 4 bases and 7 bases respectively, with 11 bases between them. CDR3 sequence: CASSSRPGNEQFF. The CDR3 coding sequence is TGTGCCAGCAGCTCCCGGCCGGGAAATGAGCAGTTCTTC.

The chain carries TRBV11-2 and TRBJ1-1, with D possibly matching TRBD1 (5 bases). Trimming left V 2 bases short and J 3 bases short, with 7 bases between. The CDR3 loop spans 13 amino acids. Looked up from germline, CDR1 is SGHAT and CDR2 is FQNNGV. The CDR3 coding sequence is TGTGCCAGCAGCTTACGGGACTACACTGAAGCTTTCTTT. Translating it yields CASSLRDYTEAFF.

This clone showed up just a few times. The chain couples TRBV15 to TRBJ2-7, with D maybe TRBD1 (6 bases). Germline V gene data show CDR1 as LNHNV and CDR2 as YYDKDF (reference sequence). Trimming removed 5 bases from V and 3 bases from J, with 14 bases in between. The CDR3 contains 14 residues. CDR3 protein: CATSRGGANYEQYF. CDR3 DNA: TGTGCCACCAGCCGTGGGGGCGCGAACTACGAGCAGTACTTC.

The chain has TRBV19 and TRBJ1-1; D may be TRBD1 (6 bases). Germline-derived CDR1 and CDR2 are LNHDA and SQIVND (reference sequence). V was cut by 0 bases and J by 0 bases, with 14 bases left in between. This CDR3 has 17 amino acids. This chain's CDR3 is CASSIDGGRPMNTEAFF. Here the CDR3 DNA reads TGTGCCAGTAGTATAGATGGGGGCAGGCCGATGAACACTGAAGCTTTCTTT.

This rearrangement joins TRBV5-6 to TRBJ2-7; TRBD1 aligns across 11 bases. Trimming at V came to 3 bases and at J to 5 bases, leaving 1 base not matched to a gene. Per the germline V gene, CDR1 is SGHDT and CDR2 is YYEEEE. This CDR3 spans 13 amino acids. The CDR3 sequence: CASSWGQGDEQYF. CDR3 DNA sequence: TGTGCCAGCAGCTGGGGACAGGGGGACGAGCAGTACTTC. The full variable domain, its missing parts supplied by reference TRBV5-6 and TRBJ2-7, is DAGVTQSPTHLIKTRGQQVTLRCSPKSGHDTVSWYQQALGQGPQFIFQYYEEEERQRGNFPDRFSGHQFPNYSSELNVNALLLGDSALYLCASSWGQGDEQYFGPGTRLTVT.

V and J are TRBV9 and TRBJ2-5; 10 bases map to TRBD2. CDR3 length: 16 residues. The V segment lost 4 bases and the J segment 5 bases; nucleotides outside the gene matches: 11. Germline lookup yields CDR1 SGDLS and CDR2 YYNGEE. In nucleotides, the CDR3 is TGTGCCAGCAGCACCGATATAGCGGGAGGTGCGGAGACCCAGTACTTC. It is translated as CASSTDIAGGAETQYF.

The J gene is TRBJ2-3, the V gene TRBV7-9; D is perhaps TRBD2 (6 bases). There are 13 residues in the CDR3. V was clipped by 7 bases and J by 2 bases, with 10 bases between them. The germline gives CDR1 SEHNR, CDR2 FQNEAQ (reference sequence). The CDR3 DNA reads as TGTGCCAGCAAAGCGGGCGCCACAGATACGCAGTATTTT. This sequence encodes CASKAGATDTQYF. Full variable domain (missing parts from reference TRBV7-9 and TRBJ2-3): DTGVSQNPRHKITKRGQNVTFRCDPISEHNRLYWYRQTLGQGPEFLTYFQNEAQLEKSRLLSDRFSAERPKGSFSTLEIQRTEQGDSAMYLCASKAGATDTQYFGPGTRLTVL.

The V gene is TRBV19, the J gene TRBJ1-1, with D unresolved. Germline V lookup: CDR1 LNHDA, CDR2 SQIVND (reference sequence). This CDR3 region has 12 residues. Trimming removed 5 bases from V and 0 bases from J, with 4 bases in between. The chain's CDR3 is CASSFMNTEAFF. The CDR3 bases are TGTGCCAGTAGTTTCATGAACACTGAAGCTTTCTTT.

The V and J genes are TRBV28 and TRBJ1-4; D might be TRBD1 (5 bases). Deletions cut 6 bases from V and 5 bases from J, with 13 bases between. Germline V gene data show CDR1 as MDHEN and CDR2 as SYDVKM. The CDR3 is made up of 14 amino acids. CDR3 bases: TGTGCCAGCAGGAGGGACTCCTTAAATGAAAAACTGTTTTTT. Translated, it gives CASRRDSLNEKLFF.

The rearrangement links TRBV6-5 to TRBJ2-7; no firm D call. This CDR3 comprises 15 residues. Germline loops: CDR1 MNHEY, CDR2 SVGAGI. Trimming shortened V by 10 bases and J by 2 bases, and 21 bases separated the two germline ends. Written as DNA, the CDR3 is TGTGCCACCGTGGACCCGTTTAGGAGTACCTACGAGCAGTACTTC. Protein: CATVDPFRSTYEQYF.

This chain uses TRBV23-1 with TRBJ1-2; D is unresolved. TRBV23-1 is identified as an open reading frame with a role that is uncertain. CDR3 size: 13 residues. The ends were cut back, 5 bases at V and 8 bases at J, with 15 bases in the middle. CDR3 sequence (DNA): TGCGCCAGCAGTTCTTCCCTTACGGGAGGCTACACCTTC. It yields the protein CASSSSLTGGYTF.

The chain joins TRBV30 to TRBJ2-6; D might be TRBD2 (5 bases). CDR3 length equals 17 residues. Trimming took 2 bases from V and 7 from J, leaving 21 bases between them. CDR1 is GTSNPN and CDR2 is SVGIG in the germline V gene (reference sequence). CDR3 coding DNA: TGTGCCTGGAGTACCGGGGTATCGACTCTGTCTGCCAACGTCCTGACTTTC. It is translated as CAWSTGVSTLSANVLTF.

As to this clone: One end of the junction fails to match germline, which may point to a read error. The rearrangement uses TRBV19 and TRBJ2-2; TRBD2 matches 16 bases. There are 19 residues in the CDR3. Germline V CDR1 and CDR2: LNHDA, SQIVND (reference sequence). The CDR3 nucleotides are TGTGCGAGTAGGAACCCGGGACTAGCGGGAGGGTCCGTGACCGGGGAGCTGTTTTTT. It yields the protein CASRNPGLAGGSVTGELFF. The full variable domain, in which reference TRBV19 and TRBJ2-2 provide the parts outside the CDR3, is DGGITQSPKYLFRKEGQNVTLSCEQNLNHDAMYWYRQDPGQGLRLIYYSQIVNDFQKGDIAEGYSVSREKKESFPLTVTSAQKNPTAFYLCASRNPGLAGGSVTGELFFGEGSRLTVL.

This clone was seen a single time. CDR3 protein: CASRQTGSSEQYF. The CDR3 bases are TGTGCCAGTAGGCAAACGGGTTCGTCCGAGCAGTACTTC. The chain employs TRBV19 and TRBJ2-7; D unclear. Germline lookup yields CDR1 LNHDA and CDR2 SQIVND (reference sequence). Trimming removed 6 bases at V and 6 bases at J, with 15 bases between. The CDR3 spans 13 residues.

In the case of this clone: The sample has other DNA sequences that encode this CDR3 too. The chain joins TRBV7-3 to TRBJ1-1; TRBD1 might be the D (5 bases). Between the trimmed V and J ends, which lost 3 bases and 1 base, there was a span of 6 bases. Germline V gene lookup returns CDR1 SGHTA and CDR2 FQGTGA. The CDR3 is 13 amino acids. The CDR3 loop reads CASSFGGNTEAFF. In DNA form, the CDR3 reads TGTGCCAGCAGCTTCGGGGGGAACACTGAAGCTTTCTTT.

This chain links TRBV11-2 with TRBJ2-3, with TRBD1 identical over 7 bases. The CDR3 runs to 18 residues. Trimming at V came to 5 bases and at J to 1 base, leaving 15 bases not matched to a gene. Germline assignment: CDR1 SGHAT and CDR2 FQNNGV. This CDR3 reads CASSPTPRQGVGTDTQYF. CDR3 nucleotides: TGTGCCAGCAGCCCAACCCCTAGACAGGGAGTGGGCACAGATACGCAGTATTTT. The full variable domain, in which reference TRBV11-2 and TRBJ2-3 provide the parts outside the CDR3, is EAGVAQSPRYKIIEKRQSVAFWCNPISGHATLYWYQQILGQGPKLLIQFQNNGVVDDSQLPKDRFSAERLKGVDSTLKIQPAKLEDSAVYLCASSPTPRQGVGTDTQYFGPGTRLTVL.

The genes are TRBV5-1 and TRBJ2-3, with D unclear. Germline V gene lookup returns CDR1 SGHRS and CDR2 YFSETQ. There are 13 residues in the CDR3. Trimming cost V 4 bases and J 0 bases, with 6 bases left between them. The CDR3 sequence is CASSGTSTDTQYF. For the CDR3, the DNA is TGCGCCAGCAGCGGTACGAGCACAGATACGCAGTATTTT.

The sample holds a few counts of this clone. The chain has TRBV2 and TRBJ1-1; tentatively, D is TRBD1 (5 bases). V dropped 10 bases and J dropped 8 bases, with 20 bases sitting between them. CDR1 and CDR2 (germline): SNHLY, FYNNEI. This CDR3 has 13 residues. The DNA of the CDR3 is TGTGCCACGGGGCGAACAGCAAAATCCGAAGCTTTCTTT. The encoded protein is CATGRTAKSEAFF. Full variable domain (missing parts from reference TRBV2 and TRBJ1-1): EPEVTQTPSHQVTQMGQEVILRCVPISNHLYFYWYRQILGQKVEFLVSFYNNEISEKSEIFDDQFSVERPDGSNFTLKIRSTKLEDSAMYFCATGRTAKSEAFFGQGTRLTVV.

The chain couples TRBV6-5 to TRBJ2-3; D remains unclear. V lost 9 bases to trimming and J lost 2 bases, with 15 bases between them. CDR1 and CDR2 from the germline V gene are MNHEY and SVGAGI. The CDR3 length is 14 residues. Here the CDR3 DNA reads TGTGCCAGTATACCCGGGTCCCTCACAGATACGCAGTATTTT. This translates into CASIPGSLTDTQYF.

The chain links TRBV15 to TRBJ1-2; D might be TRBD1 (5 bases). The CDR3 consists of 16 residues. From germline, CDR1 is LNHNV and CDR2 YYDKDF (reference sequence). V lost 4 bases and J 3 bases, leaving 18 bases between the germline ends. CDR3 sequence: CATSNGVGDRDYGYTF. The CDR3 DNA sequence: TGTGCCACCAGCAACGGGGTGGGGGATCGAGACTATGGCTACACCTTC.

Notes on this clone: The same CDR3 also results from other DNA sequences found in this sample. The chain links TRBV3-1 (or the pseudogene TRBV3-2) to TRBJ2-7; no firm D call. Trimming shortened V by 0 bases and J by 6 bases, and 6 bases separated the two germline ends. Germline CDR1 is LGHDT and CDR2 is YNNKEL (reference sequence). The CDR3 loop spans 12 amino acids. CDR3 region: CASSQDLGEQYF. Here the CDR3 DNA reads TGTGCCAGCAGCCAAGATCTGGGCGAGCAGTACTTC.

V usage is TRBV5-1 and J usage is TRBJ1-1; D gene ambiguous. The V and J ends lost 4 bases and 4 bases respectively, with 11 bases between them. This CDR3 contains 13 residues. The germline CDR1 and CDR2 sequences are SGHRS and YFSETQ. For the CDR3, the DNA is TGCGCCAGCAGCCCGGAAGTATCCACTGAAGCTTTCTTT. The encoded protein is CASSPEVSTEAFF.

This clone was recorded only once. V is TRBV30 and J is TRBJ1-3, with TRBD1 as a possible D gene (5 bases). The V gene's germline CDR1 is GTSNPN and CDR2 SVGIG (reference sequence). V lost 0 bases and J lost 8, with 14 bases in between. The CDR3 sequence is 14 residues long. The CDR3 loop reads CAWSVGAELDTIYF. The CDR3 bases are TGTGCCTGGAGTGTAGGGGCCGAACTGGACACCATATATTTT.

The chain links TRBV7-9 to TRBJ2-2; D unresolved. The CDR3 runs to 14 residues. The germline V gene has CDR1 SEHNR and CDR2 FQNEAQ (reference sequence). V lost 6 bases, J lost 6 bases, and 14 bases lay in between. CDR3 loop: CASRLLGSPGELFF. CDR3 coding DNA: TGTGCCAGCAGGCTTTTAGGGTCCCCCGGGGAGCTGTTTTTT.

There are a few counts of this clone. In DNA form, the CDR3 reads TGTGCCAGCAGAGCTTCGTTTGGAGGCATCAACTCTGGAAACACCATATATTTT. Protein product: CASRASFGGINSGNTIYF. The rearrangement links TRBV28 to TRBJ1-3; D not certain. This CDR3 comprises 18 residues. Trimming removed 6 bases from V and 0 bases from J, with 21 bases in between. CDR1 is MDHEN, CDR2 SYDVKM, per germline.

The rearrangement joins TRBV30 to TRBJ1-1; D is ambiguous. The CDR3 is made up of 13 amino acids. Germline lookup yields CDR1 GTSNPN and CDR2 SVGIG (reference sequence). The V gene lost 0 bases and the J gene lost 8 bases, with 13 bases spanning the gap. The DNA of the CDR3 is TGTGCCTGGAGTGTACGGGTTGGGGAAGAAGCTTTCTTT. Protein: CAWSVRVGEEAFF.

The rearrangement uses TRBV5-4 and TRBJ2-3, with D perhaps TRBD2 (6 bases). V gave up 5 bases and J gave up 2 bases, with 9 bases separating them. The CDR3 length is 13 residues. Germline CDR1 is SGHNT and CDR2 is YYREEE (reference sequence). CDR3 protein: CASRGGLTDTQYF. The CDR3 DNA reads TGTGCCAGCAGGGGGGGACTCACAGATACGCAGTATTTT.

The chain joins TRBV14 to TRBJ2-7; D remains ambiguous. V lost 1 base and J 4 bases, leaving 11 bases between the germline ends. The CDR3 is 14 residues long. Germline loops: CDR1 SGHDN, CDR2 FVKESK. This chain's CDR3 is CASSQVGGRYEQYF. As DNA, the CDR3 is TGTGCCAGCAGCCAAGTTGGCGGTCGATACGAGCAGTACTTC.

The chain links TRBV28 to TRBJ1-4; TRBD1 aligns across 7 bases. The CDR3 sequence is 14 residues long. V lost 3 bases, J lost 5 bases, and 3 bases stayed unmatched. In germline, CDR1 is MDHEN, CDR2 SYDVKM. The chain's CDR3 is CASSFGGQNEKLFF. The CDR3 bases are TGTGCCAGCAGTTTCGGGGGACAGAATGAAAAACTGTTTTTT.

The V and J genes are TRBV12-3 or TRBV12-4 and TRBJ2-2, with D hard to call. The V end lost 6 bases, the J end lost 6 bases, and 11 bases lay between the germline ends. CDR3 length equals 13 residues. CDR3 in amino acids: CASRNVLAGELFF. The CDR3 nucleotides are TGTGCCAGCAGAAATGTACTGGCCGGGGAGCTGTTTTTT.